The subject of this entry is one T cell receptor (beta chain). Its target is not known. This entry comes from a study of molecular identifiers for immune sequencing clone quantification. TCRdb called the PCR reads again in MiXCR, with one record for every CDR3 protein. The table lists approximately 550,000 distinct CDR3 sequences, around 23% of them singletons. Study results and caveats: Even with about a million naive cells present, spiked Jurkat TCR RNA from one cell was reportedly detectable. Effector cells had over 99% of their molecules in clones above 20 RNA copies, while naive cells had under 1%.

It was from 20,000 to 1,000,000 sorted cells, with 10%, 30% or 50% RNA, that naive CD8 libraries came. The source material was naive CD8+ T cells from blood, with Jurkat cell RNA spiked in. Subset described: FACS-sorted CD8+CD4-CCR7+CD45RA+ naive T cells. This sequence originates from a human donor in good health. Some libraries in this study had Jurkat cell RNA spiked in.

This CDR3 is CASSLRGLKSYEQYF. The CDR3, as DNA: TGTGCCAGCAGTTTGAGGGGGCTGAAATCCTACGAGCAGTACTTC. The J gene is TRBJ2-7, the V gene TRBV28, with 7 bases fitting TRBD1. CDR3 length: 15 amino acids. The V gene end was trimmed by 3 bases and the J gene end by 1 base; junction bases not matched to a gene: 6. CDR1 is MDHEN and CDR2 is SYDVKM in the germline V gene. The variable domain in full, completed from reference TRBV28 and TRBJ2-7, reads DVKVTQSSRYLVKRTGEKVFLECVQDMDHENMFWYRQDPGLGLRLIYFSYDVKMKEKGDIPEGYSVSREKKERFSLILESASTNQTSMYLCASSLRGLKSYEQYFGPGTRLTVT.